A single sample is the source of the 27 T cell receptor beta chains below, sequenced in a study of T-cell reconstitution after alpha-beta-depleted transplantation in children. Unique molecular identifiers were incorporated during preparation of the TCRbeta library. In TCRdb, the PCR reads were re-called with MiXCR into one record per CDR3 protein. Here the sample spans roughly 350,000 distinct CDR3 sequences, 15% to 20% being singletons. Sample: PBMCs, mostly from graft donor cells, taken 360 days after TCRalphabeta/CD19-depleted stem cell transplant. The receptors were gathered from a male patient aged 2-15 years who had a stem cell transplant for acute lymphoblastic leukemia, so the T cells may come from the graft donor.

The chain carries TRBV6-2 or TRBV6-3 and TRBJ1-1, with unresolved D. This CDR3 has 20 residues. Germline V gene data show CDR1 as MNHEY and CDR2 as SVGEGT. Deletions cut 0 bases from V and 2 bases from J, with 25 bases between. The CDR3 sequence is CASSYSTKRIRESINTEAFF. The CDR3 nucleotides read TGTGCCAGCAGTTACTCGACGAAGAGGATCCGAGAGTCGATTAACACTGAAGCTTTCTTT.

There are many counts of this clonotype. The V and J genes are TRBV30 and TRBJ2-1, with a possible D match to TRBD2 (5 bases). Trimming removed 4 bases from V and 8 bases from J, with 12 bases in between. Germline V gene lookup returns CDR1 GTSNPN and CDR2 SVGIG (reference sequence). This CDR3 has 12 amino acids. The CDR3: CAWTLLRDEQFF. The DNA of the CDR3 is TGTGCCTGGACCCTCCTGAGGGATGAGCAGTTCTTC.

This chain joins TRBV25-1 and TRBJ2-5; D call uncertain. CDR1 MGHDK and CDR2 SYGVNS come from the germline V gene. Trimming cost V 8 bases and J 6 bases, with 10 bases left between them. This CDR3 has 11 amino acids. CDR3 in DNA: TGTGCCAGCTCAGAATCTAAGACCCAGTACTTC. It specifies CASSESKTQYF.

J is TRBJ2-5 and V is TRBV25-1; D perhaps matches TRBD1 (5 bases). CDR3 length: 13 amino acids. V was pared by 1 base and J by 3 bases, with 6 bases between. CDR1 and CDR2 from the germline V gene are MGHDK and SYGVNS. CDR3 residues: CASSELGEETQYF. The CDR3 DNA reads as TGTGCCAGCAGTGAATTAGGGGAAGAGACCCAGTACTTC.

The chain carries TRBV14 and TRBJ1-1, with D possibly being TRBD1 (5 bases). This CDR3 has 16 amino acids. Germline V CDR1 and CDR2: SGHDN, FVKESK. Trimming took off 4 bases at V and 2 bases at J, with 17 bases between the two ends. CDR3 DNA sequence: TGTGCCAGCAGCCTTCGGGGCCAGGCCAGAAACACTGAAGCTTTCTTT. Translating it yields CASSLRGQARNTEAFF.

This rearrangement joins TRBV12-5 to TRBJ1-4, with TRBD1 matching 9 bases. CDR1 and CDR2 from the germline V gene are LGHNT and FRNRAP. After removal of 3 bases from V and 0 bases from J, the junction contained 8 bases not matched to a gene. The length of the CDR3 is 18 residues. CDR3 bases: TGTGCTAGTGGTTTCCAGGGACAGGGACTAACAACTAATGAAAAACTGTTTTTT. This encodes CASGFQGQGLTTNEKLFF. The full variable domain, its missing parts supplied by reference TRBV12-5 and TRBJ1-4, is DARVTQTPRHKVTEMGQEVTMRCQPILGHNTVFWYRQTMMQGLELLAYFRNRAPLDDSGMPKDRFSAEMPDATLATLKIQPSEPRDSAVYFCASGFQGQGLTTNEKLFFGSGTQLSVL.

The chain couples TRBV28 to TRBJ2-3, with TRBD2 matching over 12 bases. CDR1 is MDHEN, CDR2 SYDVKM, per germline. V was pared by 8 bases and J by 3 bases, with 9 bases of the junction left unmatched. The CDR3 consists of 16 residues. CDR3 in amino acids: CASLVLAGGLTDTQYF. CDR3 DNA: TGTGCCAGCCTCGTTCTAGCGGGAGGGTTGACAGATACGCAGTATTTT.

This chain links TRBV2 with TRBJ2-5; 12 bases match TRBD2. The CDR3 runs 18 residues. The germline V gene encodes CDR1 SNHLY and CDR2 FYNNEI. CDR3 sequence: CTFSPSTSGGLYQETQYF. The CDR3 bases are TGTACCTTCAGTCCATCGACTAGCGGGGGACTGTACCAAGAGACCCAGTACTTC. The full variable domain, completed using reference TRBV2 and TRBJ2-5, is EPEVTQTPSHQVTQMGQEVILRCVPISNHLYFYWYRQILGQKVEFLVSFYNNEISEKSEIFDDQFSVERPDGSNFTLKIRSTKLEDSAMYFCTFSPSTSGGLYQETQYFGPGTRLLVL.

This clonotype was observed a few times. The chain links TRBV29-1 to TRBJ2-3; D is possibly TRBD1 (5 bases). Trimming cost V 4 bases and J 2 bases, with 19 bases left between them. Germline CDR1 SQVTM, CDR2 ANQGSEA. The CDR3 spans 16 residues. The CDR3 DNA reads as TGCAGCGTTGCACGCAGGGCAGTCGCTATCACAGATACGCAGTATTTT. Encoded protein: CSVARRAVAITDTQYF.

This clonotype was found a few times. This chain links TRBV15 with TRBJ2-3; 14 positions agree with TRBD2. After removal of 0 bases from V and 11 bases from J, the junction contained 7 bases not matched to a gene. The CDR3 is 16 amino acids. Germline loops: CDR1 LNHNV, CDR2 YYDKDF (reference sequence). CDR3 sequence: CATSRDLGTSGSRQYF. The DNA of the CDR3 is TGTGCCACCAGCAGAGATCTTGGGACTAGCGGGAGTAGGCAGTATTTT. Drawing the rest from reference TRBV15 and TRBJ2-3, the complete variable domain is DAMVIQNPRYQVTQFGKPVTLSCSQTLNHNVMYWYQQKSSQAPKLLFHYYDKDFNNEADTPDNFQSRRPNTSFCFLDIRSPGLGDTAMYLCATSRDLGTSGSRQYFGPGTRLTVL.

This clonotype was seen a handful of times. CDR3: CASSYGGLGLIYNEQFF. For the CDR3, the DNA is TGTGCCAGCAGTTACGGGGGACTAGGCCTAATTTACAATGAGCAGTTCTTC. The rearrangement joins TRBV6-5 to TRBJ2-1; 8 bases match TRBD2. CDR1 and CDR2 (germline): MNHEY, SVGAGI. Trimming at V came to 2 bases and at J to 4 bases, leaving 10 bases not matched to a gene. The CDR3 has 17 residues.

This clonotype has a handful of counts. The CDR3 sequence is CASSWGEETQYF. In DNA, the CDR3 is TGCGCCAGCAGCTGGGGAGAAGAGACCCAGTACTTC. The chain combines TRBV5-1 with TRBJ2-5; D is perhaps TRBD2 (5 bases). CDR1 and CDR2 (germline): SGHRS, YFSETQ. The CDR3 length is 12 residues. The germline V and J ends were trimmed by 3 bases and 3 bases, with 6 bases remaining between them. The whole variable domain, remainder taken from reference TRBV5-1 and TRBJ2-5, is KAGVTQTPRYLIKTRGQQVTLSCSPISGHRSVSWYQQTPGQGLQFLFEYFSETQRNKGNFPGRFSGRQFSNSRSEMNVSTLELGDSALYLCASSWGEETQYFGPGTRLLVL.

The rearrangement joins TRBV7-3 to TRBJ2-1; 8 bases are shared with TRBD2. V was clipped by 5 bases and J by 9 bases; unmatched bases: 9. Germline assignment: CDR1 SGHTA and CDR2 FQGTGA. This CDR3 is built from 14 residues. CDR3 coding DNA: TGTGCCAGCAGCCCGAGCGGGAGTGTGATTGAGCAGTTCTTC. As protein: CASSPSGSVIEQFF.

This rearrangement joins TRBV5-1 to TRBJ2-2; 8 bases fit TRBD1. This CDR3 has 16 residues. The ends lost 0 bases at V and 7 bases at J; junction bases unmatched: 8. Germline V lookup: CDR1 SGHRS, CDR2 YFSETQ. Written as DNA, the CDR3 is TGCGCCAGCAGCTTGGACAGGGGGAATGCCCGCGGGGAGCTGTTTTTT. This encodes CASSLDRGNARGELFF.

The V call is TRBV12-3 or TRBV12-4, the J call TRBJ2-1, with TRBD1 identical over 7 bases. This CDR3 is 14 amino acids long. The trim removed 6 bases at V and 6 bases at J, leaving 8 bases unmatched. Written as DNA, the CDR3 is TGTGCCAGCAGCACCGCCGAGGGGGCCAATGAGCAGTTCTTC. It translates to CASSTAEGANEQFF.

This clonotype showed up just a few times. This chain uses TRBV20-1 with TRBJ2-5, with 12 bases identical to TRBD1. This CDR3 region has 13 residues. Germline lookup yields CDR1 DFQATT and CDR2 SNEGSKA (reference sequence). V lost 6 bases, J lost 5 bases, and 4 bases stayed unmatched. The CDR3 reads CSAGQGAWETQYF. DNA of the CDR3: TGCAGTGCGGGACAGGGGGCATGGGAGACCCAGTACTTC.

This clonotype appeared a few times. The V gene is TRBV12-3 or TRBV12-4, the J gene TRBJ2-3; TRBD1 matches 10 bases. The length of the CDR3 is 15 residues. Unmatched junction bases numbered 6, after V lost 5 bases and J lost 4 bases. CDR3 nucleotides: TGTGCCAGCAGTCCGGGACAGGGGTATGCAGATACGCAGTATTTT. This sequence encodes CASSPGQGYADTQYF.

This clonotype was counted only a few times. CDR3 protein: CASSLAGTRYNEQFF. The CDR3 DNA follows: TGCGCCAGCAGCTTGGCCGGGACTCGCTACAATGAGCAGTTCTTC. The V and J genes are TRBV5-1 and TRBJ2-1; D perhaps matches TRBD2 (6 bases). Trimming took off 0 bases at V and 3 bases at J, with 10 bases between the two ends. Germline V gene data show CDR1 as SGHRS and CDR2 as YFSETQ. The CDR3 sequence is 15 residues long.

To note about this clonotype: The CDR3 ends on some other residue instead of the conserved phenylalanine or tryptophan, so this is likely a read error. J is TRBJ2-1 and V is TRBV20-1, with 10 bases aligning to TRBD2. CDR3 length: 16 residues. The J segment lost 0 bases and the V segment lost 3 bases, leaving 5 bases of the junction unmatched. Germline lookup yields CDR1 DFQATT and CDR2 SNEGSKA (reference sequence). The CDR3 coding sequence is TGCAGTGCTAGCCGTTCTAGCGGGAGCTCCTACAATGAGCAGTTCTCC. Encoded protein: CSASRSSGSSYNEQFS.

This chain uses TRBV20-1 with TRBJ2-7; D uncertain. V lost 2 bases and J 3 bases, leaving 8 bases between the germline ends. Germline V gene lookup returns CDR1 DFQATT and CDR2 SNEGSKA (reference sequence). The CDR3 is 12 amino acids. This chain's CDR3 is CSARQDRYEQYF. CDR3 nucleotide sequence: TGCAGTGCTAGACAGGACCGCTACGAGCAGTACTTC.

This clonotype came up a few times. V gene TRBV20-1 combines with J gene TRBJ1-1; D not resolved. The CDR3 covers 11 residues. Germline V gives CDR1 DFQATT, CDR2 SNEGSKA (reference sequence). Trimming stripped 0 bases from V and 7 bases from J, with 6 bases between. In nucleotides, the CDR3 is TGCAGTGCTAGAGAACTGCTTGAAGCTTTCTTT. Its translation is CSARELLEAFF.

This clonotype was seen many times. J is TRBJ2-3 and V is TRBV5-1, with D perhaps TRBD1 or TRBD2 (5 bases each). Trimming pared 0 bases from V and 14 bases from J, leaving 19 bases between. Germline V gene lookup returns CDR1 SGHRS and CDR2 YFSETQ. This CDR3 contains 14 residues. Here the CDR3 reads CASSLAGPRRAPYF. The CDR3 nucleotides read TGCGCCAGCAGCTTGGCGGGACCTAGGCGGGCCCCGTATTTT. Combining the CDR3 with reference TRBV5-1 and TRBJ2-3 gives the whole variable domain KAGVTQTPRYLIKTRGQQVTLSCSPISGHRSVSWYQQTPGQGLQFLFEYFSETQRNKGNFPGRFSGRQFSNSRSEMNVSTLELGDSALYLCASSLAGPRRAPYFGPGTRLTVL.

In this sample, this clonotype turned up many times. The chain uses TRBV5-5 and TRBJ2-7, with TRBD1 as a possible D gene (5 bases). V shed 2 bases and J shed 5 bases, with 14 bases lying between them. Germline values: CDR1 SGHKS, CDR2 YYEKEE (reference sequence). The CDR3 runs 14 residues. CDR3 amino acids: CASSFESGQDEQYF. As DNA, the CDR3 is TGTGCCAGCAGCTTCGAATCAGGGCAGGACGAGCAGTACTTC.

This clonotype came up many times. An end of the junction differs from the germline gene, which may be a read error. V is TRBV7-3 and J is TRBJ2-5; 8 bases line up with TRBD2. This CDR3 is 13 amino acids long. Germline lookup yields CDR1 SGHTA and CDR2 FQGTGA. The CDR3 spells CASSLRGGETQYF. The CDR3 DNA reads TGTGCCAGCAGCTTACGGGGGGGAGAGACCCAGTATTTC.

The rearrangement links TRBV29-1 to TRBJ2-7, with a possible D match to TRBD2 (6 bases). V lost 3 bases and J 5 bases, leaving 14 bases between the germline ends. The CDR3 spans 13 residues. CDR1 and CDR2 from the germline V gene are SQVTM and ANQGSEA. CDR3 amino acids: CSVDGGTLHEQYF. CDR3 DNA sequence: TGCAGCGTTGATGGGGGGACTCTCCACGAGCAGTACTTC.

The chain links TRBV10-3 to TRBJ1-1, with D uncertain. V dropped 0 bases and J dropped 5 bases, with 10 bases sitting between them. Germline assignment: CDR1 ENHRY and CDR2 SYGVKD. The CDR3 covers 14 residues. CDR3 region: CAISESNGVTEAFF. The CDR3 DNA reads TGTGCCATCAGTGAGTCGAATGGGGTTACTGAAGCTTTCTTT.

This clonotype was seen ten or more times. This chain links TRBV16 with TRBJ2-7; the D gene could be TRBD1 or TRBD2 (6 bases each). Per germline, CDR1 KGHSY and CDR2 FQNENV. The CDR3 contains 15 residues. The V end lost 1 base, the J end lost 3 bases, and 13 bases lay between the germline ends. The CDR3: CASSQWGAGDYEQYF. In nucleotides, the CDR3 is TGTGCCAGCAGCCAATGGGGGGCAGGCGACTACGAGCAGTACTTC.